This T cell receptor (beta chain) originates from a study of blood T cell repertoires in COVID-19. For the study at large: Samples representing acute and convalescent COVID-19 were sourced from the United States, Italy and Spain.

The repertoire was sequenced with immunoSEQ multiplex PCR; TCRdb's copy has only in-frame clones and lacks some. The data contain approximately 160,000 clones, 65% to 85% of them singletons. The CDR3 contains 15 residues. In germline, CDR1 is SGDLS, CDR2 YYNGEE. V trimming: 0 bases; J trimming: 10 bases; junction bases outside the gene matches: 8. The sample taken for sequencing was peripheral blood. The sequence was collected from a man between 60 and 75 years old with active or convalescent COVID-19. The V and J genes are TRBV9 and TRBJ2-1, with 9 bases matching TRBD2. As DNA, the CDR3 is TGTGCCAGCAGCGTAGCTTTTAGCGGGAGTGGGGAGCAGTTCTTC. This sequence encodes CASSVAFSGSGEQFF. The full variable domain, in which reference TRBV9 and TRBJ2-1 provide the parts outside the CDR3, is DSGVTQTPKHLITATGQRVTLRCSPRSGDLSVYWYQQSLDQGLQFLIQYYNGEERAKGNILERFSAQQFPDLHSELNLSSLELGDSALYFCASSVAFSGSGEQFFGPGTRLTVL.